This entry features one TCR beta chain sequence. Its antigen is unidentified. MiXCR, applied by TCRdb to the RT-PCR reads, yields one record per CDR3 protein. Among 290,000 or so distinct CDR3 sequences, approximately 20% were seen once, and the ten largest hold 10%. The data derive from a study of response to subunit inactivated influenza vaccine. Study outcomes and limitations: A suggestion made by the authors is that each seasonal influenza vaccination recruits few new T cells.

This CDR3 is 16 amino acids long. Per germline, CDR1 MNHNS and CDR2 SASEGT. V was clipped by 5 bases and J by 7 bases; unmatched bases: 12. The TCR sequence derives from a man between 50 and 69 years old who received an inactivated influenza vaccine. The source was PBMCs from blood, collected less than 22 months after vaccination. The chain joins TRBV6-1 to TRBJ1-5; 9 nucleotides align to TRBD1. The CDR3 sequence is CASSPWTGADLQPQHF. In DNA form, the CDR3 reads TGTGCCAGCAGTCCCTGGACAGGGGCGGACTTGCAGCCCCAGCATTTT.